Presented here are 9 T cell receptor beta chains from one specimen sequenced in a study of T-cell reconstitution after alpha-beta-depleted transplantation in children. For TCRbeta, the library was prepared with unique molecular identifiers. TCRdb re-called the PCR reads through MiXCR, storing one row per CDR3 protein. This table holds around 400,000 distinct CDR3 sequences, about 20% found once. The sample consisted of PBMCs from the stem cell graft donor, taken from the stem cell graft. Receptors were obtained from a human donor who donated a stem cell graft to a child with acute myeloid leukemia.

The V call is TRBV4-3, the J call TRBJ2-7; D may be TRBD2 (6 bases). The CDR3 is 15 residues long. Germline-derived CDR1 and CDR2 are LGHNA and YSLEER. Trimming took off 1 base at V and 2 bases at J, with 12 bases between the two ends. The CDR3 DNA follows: TGCGCCAGCAGCCAAGTTGGAGGGCTTACCTACGAGCAGTACTTC. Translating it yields CASSQVGGLTYEQYF.

The CDR3 spells CASSFSGRWYEQYF. The CDR3, as DNA: TGCGCCAGCAGCTTTAGCGGGAGGTGGTACGAGCAGTACTTC. The rearrangement joins TRBV5-1 to TRBJ2-7, with 10 bases aligning to TRBD2. Germline CDR1 is SGHRS and CDR2 is YFSETQ. The CDR3 loop spans 14 amino acids. The V gene end was trimmed by 2 bases and the J gene end by 4 bases; junction bases not matched to a gene: 3.

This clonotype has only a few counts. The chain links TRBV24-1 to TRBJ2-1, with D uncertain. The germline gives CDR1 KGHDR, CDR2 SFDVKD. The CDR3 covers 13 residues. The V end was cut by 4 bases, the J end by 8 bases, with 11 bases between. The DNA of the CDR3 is TGTGCCACCAGTGACGCCGCGACTGATGAGCAGTTCTTC. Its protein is CATSDAATDEQFF.

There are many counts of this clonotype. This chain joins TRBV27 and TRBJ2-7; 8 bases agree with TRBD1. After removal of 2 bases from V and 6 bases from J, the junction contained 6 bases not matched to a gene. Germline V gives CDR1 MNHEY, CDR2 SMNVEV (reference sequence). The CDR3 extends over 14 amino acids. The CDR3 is CASSLRGQGFEQYF. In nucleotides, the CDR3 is TGTGCCAGCAGTTTAAGAGGACAGGGTTTCGAGCAGTACTTC.

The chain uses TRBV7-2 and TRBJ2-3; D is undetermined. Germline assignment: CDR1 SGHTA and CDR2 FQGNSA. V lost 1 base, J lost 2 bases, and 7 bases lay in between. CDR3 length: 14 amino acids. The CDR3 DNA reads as TGTGCCAGCAGCTTAGGCGCCTACACAGATACGCAGTATTTT. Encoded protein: CASSLGAYTDTQYF. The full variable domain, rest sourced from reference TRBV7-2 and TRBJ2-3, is GAGVSQSPSNKVTEKGKDVELRCDPISGHTALYWYRQSLGQGLEFLIYFQGNSAPDKSGLPSDRFSAERTGGSVSTLTIQRTQQEDSAVYLCASSLGAYTDTQYFGPGTRLTVL.

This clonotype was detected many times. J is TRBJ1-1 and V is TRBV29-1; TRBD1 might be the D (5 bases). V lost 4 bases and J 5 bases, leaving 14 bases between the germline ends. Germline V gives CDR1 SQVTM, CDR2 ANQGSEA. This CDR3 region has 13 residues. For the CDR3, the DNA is TGCAGCGTTGGGTTCAGGGTGGATACTGAAGCTTTCTTT. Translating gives CSVGFRVDTEAFF.

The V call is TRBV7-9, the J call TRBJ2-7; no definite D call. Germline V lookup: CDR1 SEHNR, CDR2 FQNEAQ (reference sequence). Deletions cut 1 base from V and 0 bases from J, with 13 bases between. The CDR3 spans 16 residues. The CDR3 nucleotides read TGTGCCAGCAGCTTAGGATCGGCGTCAAGCTCCTACGAGCAGTACTTC. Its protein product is CASSLGSASSSYEQYF.

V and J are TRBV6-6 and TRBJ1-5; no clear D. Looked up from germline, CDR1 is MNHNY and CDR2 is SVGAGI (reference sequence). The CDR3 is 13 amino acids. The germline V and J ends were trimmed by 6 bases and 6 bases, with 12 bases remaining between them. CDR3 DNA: TGTGCCAGCAGGGACCCGAAAGGTCAGCCCCAGCATTTT. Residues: CASRDPKGQPQHF.

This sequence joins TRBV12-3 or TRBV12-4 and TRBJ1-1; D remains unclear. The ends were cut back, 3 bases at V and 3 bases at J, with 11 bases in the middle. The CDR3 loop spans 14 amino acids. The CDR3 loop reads CASSLTRGDTEAFF. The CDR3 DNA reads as TGTGCCAGCAGTTTGACACGGGGAGACACTGAAGCTTTCTTT.